This TCR beta chain was identified during a study of graft-versus-host responses after intestinal transplantation (dated by TCRdb to about 2021). At the level of the whole study: The transplants that recipients received were multivisceral, liver-intestinal, or isolated intestinal. A peak of at least 4% donor T cells among recipient peripheral blood mononuclear cells was the definition used for donor T cell macrochimerism. To identify alloreactive clones, pre-transplant mixed lymphocyte reaction products were sequenced and compared with unstimulated pre-transplant donor and recipient T cells. A cohort of roughly 25 intestinal transplant recipients, including one retransplant, was enrolled, and 3 patients lacking pretransplant specimens were excluded. All recipients received anti-thymocyte globulin induction followed by maintenance tacrolimus and steroids for roughly three years. After intestinal transplantation, graft-versus-host and host-versus-graft alloreactive T cell clones in the graft, circulation and bone marrow were tracked using bulk TCR-beta CDR3 sequencing. Rather than going through the commercial service, samples from three later patients were sequenced in-house on an Illumina MiSeq and processed with MiXCR. What the study reported, not specific to this receptor: The conclusions were limited by the relatively low number and heterogeneity of the intestinal transplant patients. In patients with donor T cell macrochimerism, the allografts had high GvH to HvG T cell clonal ratios. Early after transplant, declines in HvG clones were associated with peak levels of circulating GvH clones. GvH clones were detected in recipient bone marrow, and some of these GvH clones were observed earlier in ileal mucosa or blood, consistent with an intestinal mucosal origin.

Blood samples were collected up to 4 times in the first month after transplant and then at least monthly when available. Library method: the immunoSEQ multiplex PCR assay. For most patients, genomic DNA was subjected to high-throughput TCR-beta CDR3 sequencing by Adaptive Biotechnologies. The original pipeline was this. TCR sequencing data were retrieved from Adaptive's ImmunoSEQ software for 18 patients, whereas a few other patients were processed with MiXCR and VDJtools. CDR3 nucleotide sequences shared between donor and recipient were removed because their origin could not be assigned. Alloreactive clones required at least 2-fold expansion over unstimulated cells and minimum CFSE-low frequency of 0.002% (template counts) or 0.001% (read counts). A clone was considered mappable if detected in the sequenced pre-transplant spleen, lymph node, or MLR CFSE-low populations of the donor or recipient. The cumulative frequency of alloreactive clones was calculated as a percentage of all sequences, weighted by copy number. This immuneACCESS table, as held by TCRdb, lists in-frame sequences with V and J called but not all clones. Of the missing ones, under half trace to an unresolved V gene in checked studies; the others have no known cause. Clone size and V and J calls were adopted from that table, with D and trimming inferred from the DNA. Counted in this sample were around 23,000 clones; approximately 93% of them appeared once. The ten largest clones capture 0.53% of the sample.

As for this clone: No antigen is known for it. No per-base quality is available; no much larger clone lies one base away.

The V end gives up 6 bases and the J end 2 bases, leaving 5 bases in the junction not matched to a gene. The CDR3 contains 15 residues, cysteine and phenylalanine counted. Just CDR3 DNA is preserved here, 45 bases in frame from base 1. CDR1 and CDR2 are drawn from the germline V gene (reference sequence): SEHNR, FQNEAQ. The V and J segments used are TRBV7-9 and TRBJ2-3; 10 bases in the junction line up with TRBD2. The TCR originated in a human patient who received an intestinal transplant, so some T cells may come from the graft donor. Sequenced here: PBMCs, sampled 18 days after transplant. The nucleotide sequence is given as TGTGCCAGCAGTAGGACTAGCGGAAACACAGATACGCAGTATTTT. Translated, it reads CASSRTSGNTDTQYF.